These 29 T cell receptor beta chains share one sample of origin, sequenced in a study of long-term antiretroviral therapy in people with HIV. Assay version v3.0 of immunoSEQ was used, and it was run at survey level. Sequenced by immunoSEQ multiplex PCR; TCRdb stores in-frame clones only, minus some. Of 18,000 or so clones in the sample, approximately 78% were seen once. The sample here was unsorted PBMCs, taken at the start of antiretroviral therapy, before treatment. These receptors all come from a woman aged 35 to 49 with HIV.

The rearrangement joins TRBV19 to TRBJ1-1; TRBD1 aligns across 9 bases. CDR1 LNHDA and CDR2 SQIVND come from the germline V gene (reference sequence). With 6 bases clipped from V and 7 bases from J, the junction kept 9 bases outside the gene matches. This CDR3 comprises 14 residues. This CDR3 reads CASRPGTGKGEAFF. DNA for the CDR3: TGTGCCAGTAGACCCGGGACAGGGAAAGGTGAAGCTTTCTTT.

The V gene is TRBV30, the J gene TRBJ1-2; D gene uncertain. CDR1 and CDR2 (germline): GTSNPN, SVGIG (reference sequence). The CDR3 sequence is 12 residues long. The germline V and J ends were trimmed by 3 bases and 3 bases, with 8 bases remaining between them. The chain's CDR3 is CAWSRAHYGYTF. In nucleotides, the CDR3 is TGTGCCTGGAGCCGGGCCCACTATGGCTACACCTTC. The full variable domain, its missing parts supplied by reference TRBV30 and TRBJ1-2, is SQTIHQWPATLVQPVGSPLSLECTVEGTSNPNLYWYRQAAGRGLQLLFYSVGIGQISSEVPQNLSASRPQDRQFILSSKKLLLSDSGFYLCAWSRAHYGYTFGSGTRLTVV.

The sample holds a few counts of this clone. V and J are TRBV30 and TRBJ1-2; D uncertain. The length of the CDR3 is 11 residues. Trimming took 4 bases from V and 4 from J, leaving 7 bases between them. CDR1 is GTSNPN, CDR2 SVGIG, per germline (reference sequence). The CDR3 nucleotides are TGTGCCTGGACGTCAAGCTATGGCTACACCTTC. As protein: CAWTSSYGYTF. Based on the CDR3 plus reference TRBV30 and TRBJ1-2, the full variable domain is SQTIHQWPATLVQPVGSPLSLECTVEGTSNPNLYWYRQAAGRGLQLLFYSVGIGQISSEVPQNLSASRPQDRQFILSSKKLLLSDSGFYLCAWTSSYGYTFGSGTRLTVV.

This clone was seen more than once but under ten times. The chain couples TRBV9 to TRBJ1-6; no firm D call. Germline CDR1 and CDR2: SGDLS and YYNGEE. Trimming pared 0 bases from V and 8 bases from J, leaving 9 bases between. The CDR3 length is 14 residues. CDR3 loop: CASSVEDLDSPLHF. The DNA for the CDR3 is TGTGCCAGCAGCGTAGAAGACCTGGATTCACCCCTCCACTTT.

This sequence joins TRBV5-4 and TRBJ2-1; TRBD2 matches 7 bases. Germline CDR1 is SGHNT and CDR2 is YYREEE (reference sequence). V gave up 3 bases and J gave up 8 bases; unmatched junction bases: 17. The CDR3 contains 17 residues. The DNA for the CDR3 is TGTGCCAGCAGCTCCTCCATAAGCGGGGTTAGAAGGGATGAGCAGTTCTTC. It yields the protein CASSSSISGVRRDEQFF.

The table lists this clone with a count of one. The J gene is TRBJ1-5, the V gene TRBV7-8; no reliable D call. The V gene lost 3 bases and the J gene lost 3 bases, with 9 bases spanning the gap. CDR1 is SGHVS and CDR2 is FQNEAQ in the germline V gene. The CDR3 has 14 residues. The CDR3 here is CASSLVSPNQPQHF. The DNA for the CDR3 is TGTGCCAGCAGCTTGGTCAGCCCCAATCAGCCCCAGCATTTT.

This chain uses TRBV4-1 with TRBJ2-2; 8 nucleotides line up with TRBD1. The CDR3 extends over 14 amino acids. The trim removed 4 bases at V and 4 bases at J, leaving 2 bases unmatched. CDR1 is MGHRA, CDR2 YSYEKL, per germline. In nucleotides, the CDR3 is TGCGCCAGCAGCCCCGGACAGGGCACCGGGGAGCTGTTTTTT. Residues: CASSPGQGTGELFF.

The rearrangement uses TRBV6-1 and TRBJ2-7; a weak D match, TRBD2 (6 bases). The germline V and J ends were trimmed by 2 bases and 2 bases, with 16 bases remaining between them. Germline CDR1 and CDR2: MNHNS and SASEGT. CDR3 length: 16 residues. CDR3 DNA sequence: TGTGCCAGCAGTGAAAGGCCCACGGGGGTCCCCTACGAGCAGTACTTC. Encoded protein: CASSERPTGVPYEQYF.

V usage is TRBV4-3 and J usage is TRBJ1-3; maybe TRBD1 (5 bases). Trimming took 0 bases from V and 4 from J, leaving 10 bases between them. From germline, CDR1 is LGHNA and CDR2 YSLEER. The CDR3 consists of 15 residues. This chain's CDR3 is CASSQDRGVGNTIYF. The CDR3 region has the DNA TGCGCCAGCAGCCAAGATCGAGGGGTAGGAAACACCATATATTTT.

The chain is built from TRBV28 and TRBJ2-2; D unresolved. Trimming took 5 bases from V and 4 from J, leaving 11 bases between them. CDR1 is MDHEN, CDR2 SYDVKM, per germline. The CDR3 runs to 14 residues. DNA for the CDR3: TGTGCCAGCAGTCCGCCATGGGCCACCGGGGAGCTGTTTTTT. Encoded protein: CASSPPWATGELFF.

DNA of the CDR3: TGTGCCAGCATCCCCCGGGACAGGGCCGAGCAGTACTTC. This gives the protein CASIPRDRAEQYF. The V call is TRBV11-2, the J call TRBJ2-7, with 9 bases fitting TRBD1. The CDR3 has 13 amino acids. Trimming removed 7 bases from V and 6 bases from J; junction bases left unmatched: 7. Germline V gives CDR1 SGHAT, CDR2 FQNNGV.

The CDR3 DNA is TGCGCCAGCAGCTCCGGGACAGGGTCTAGAAAGCAGTACTTC. Translation gives CASSSGTGSRKQYF. The V gene is TRBV5-1, the J gene TRBJ2-7, with 9 bases that match TRBD1. Per germline, CDR1 SGHRS and CDR2 YFSETQ. CDR3 length: 14 amino acids. V shed 3 bases and J 8 bases; nucleotides not matched to a gene: 9.

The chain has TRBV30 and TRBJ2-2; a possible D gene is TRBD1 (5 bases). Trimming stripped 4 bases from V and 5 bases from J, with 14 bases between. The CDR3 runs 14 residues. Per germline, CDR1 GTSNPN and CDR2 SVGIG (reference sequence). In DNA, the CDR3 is TGTGCCTGGACCTCAGGGCCGGATACCGGGGAGCTGTTTTTT. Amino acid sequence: CAWTSGPDTGELFF.

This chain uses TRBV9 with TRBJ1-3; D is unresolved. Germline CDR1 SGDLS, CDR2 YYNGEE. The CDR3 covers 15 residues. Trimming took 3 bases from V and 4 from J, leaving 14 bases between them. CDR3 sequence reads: CASSADGVGGNTIYF. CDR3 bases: TGTGCCAGCAGCGCCGACGGGGTAGGAGGAAACACCATATATTTT.

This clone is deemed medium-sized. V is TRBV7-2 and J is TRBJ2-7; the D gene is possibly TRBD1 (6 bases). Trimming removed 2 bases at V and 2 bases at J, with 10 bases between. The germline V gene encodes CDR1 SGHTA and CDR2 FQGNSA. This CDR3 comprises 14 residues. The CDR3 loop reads CASSLPGTTYEQYF. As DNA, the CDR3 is TGTGCCAGCAGCTTACCAGGGACAACCTACGAGCAGTACTTC.

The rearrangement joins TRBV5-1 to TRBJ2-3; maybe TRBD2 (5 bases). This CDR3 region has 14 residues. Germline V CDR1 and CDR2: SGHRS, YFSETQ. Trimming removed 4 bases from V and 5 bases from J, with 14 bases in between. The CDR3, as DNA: TGCGCCAGCAGCCCCCAGGACTCACGAGATACGCAGTATTTT. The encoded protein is CASSPQDSRDTQYF.

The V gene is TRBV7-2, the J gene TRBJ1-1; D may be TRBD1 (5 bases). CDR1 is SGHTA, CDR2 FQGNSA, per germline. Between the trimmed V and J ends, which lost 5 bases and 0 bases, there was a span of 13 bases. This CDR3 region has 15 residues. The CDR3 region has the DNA TGTGCCAGCAGCGCCCGAGGGGTACTGAACACTGAAGCTTTCTTT. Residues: CASSARGVLNTEAFF.

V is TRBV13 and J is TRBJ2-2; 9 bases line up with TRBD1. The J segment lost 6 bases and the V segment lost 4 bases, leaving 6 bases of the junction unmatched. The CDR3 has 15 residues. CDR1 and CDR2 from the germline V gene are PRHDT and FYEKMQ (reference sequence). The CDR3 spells CASSSGTGGPGELFF. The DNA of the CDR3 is TGTGCCAGCAGCTCAGGTACAGGGGGCCCCGGGGAGCTGTTTTTT. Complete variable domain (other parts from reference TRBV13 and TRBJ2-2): AAGVIQSPRHLIKEKRETATLKCYPIPRHDTVYWYQQGPGQDPQFLISFYEKMQSDKGSIPDRFSAQQFSDYHSELNMSSLELGDSALYFCASSSGTGGPGELFFGEGSRLTVL.

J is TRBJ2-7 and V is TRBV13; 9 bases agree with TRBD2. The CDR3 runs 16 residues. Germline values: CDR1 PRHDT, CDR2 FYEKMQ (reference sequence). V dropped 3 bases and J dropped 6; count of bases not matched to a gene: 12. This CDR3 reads CASSFSPGLALGEQYF. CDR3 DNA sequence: TGTGCCAGCAGCTTTTCTCCGGGACTAGCTCTCGGCGAGCAGTACTTC.

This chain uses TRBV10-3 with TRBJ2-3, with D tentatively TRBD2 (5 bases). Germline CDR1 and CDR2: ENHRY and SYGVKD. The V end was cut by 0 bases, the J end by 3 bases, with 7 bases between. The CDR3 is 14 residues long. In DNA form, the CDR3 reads TGTGCCATCAGTGAGTCGGGGAGAACAGATACGCAGTATTTT. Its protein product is CAISESGRTDTQYF.

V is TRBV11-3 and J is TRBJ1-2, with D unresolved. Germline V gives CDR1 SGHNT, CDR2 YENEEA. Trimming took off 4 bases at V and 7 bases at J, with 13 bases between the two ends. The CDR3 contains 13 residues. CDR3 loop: CASSSSRGGGYTF. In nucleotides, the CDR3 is TGTGCCAGCAGCTCGAGCCGGGGTGGTGGCTACACCTTC.

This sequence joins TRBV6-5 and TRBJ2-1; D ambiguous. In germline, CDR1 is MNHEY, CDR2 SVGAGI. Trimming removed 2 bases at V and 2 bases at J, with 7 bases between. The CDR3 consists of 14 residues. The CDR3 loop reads CASSYRAAYNEQFF. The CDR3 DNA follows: TGTGCCAGCAGTTACCGTGCGGCCTACAATGAGCAGTTCTTC.

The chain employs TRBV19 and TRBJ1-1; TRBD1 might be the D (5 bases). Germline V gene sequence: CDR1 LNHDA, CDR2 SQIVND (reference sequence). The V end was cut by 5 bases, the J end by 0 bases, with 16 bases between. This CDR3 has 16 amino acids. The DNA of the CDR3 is TGTGCCAGTAGTTATATCTTGGGACCGCTGAACACTGAAGCTTTCTTT. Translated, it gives CASSYILGPLNTEAFF.

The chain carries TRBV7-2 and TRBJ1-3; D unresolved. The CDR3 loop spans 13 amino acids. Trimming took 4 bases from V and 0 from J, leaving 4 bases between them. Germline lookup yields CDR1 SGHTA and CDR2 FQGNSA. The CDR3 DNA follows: TGTGCCAGCAGCTCGGTCTCTGGAAACACCATATATTTT. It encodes CASSSVSGNTIYF. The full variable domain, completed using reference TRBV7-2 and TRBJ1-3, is GAGVSQSPSNKVTEKGKDVELRCDPISGHTALYWYRQSLGQGLEFLIYFQGNSAPDKSGLPSDRFSAERTGGSVSTLTIQRTQQEDSAVYLCASSSVSGNTIYFGEGSWLTVV.

This CDR3 is CASSYLSGPEAFF. CDR3 sequence (DNA): TGTGCCAGCAGTTACCTTTCCGGGCCAGAAGCTTTCTTT. The genes are TRBV6-5 and TRBJ1-1; no reliable D call. The length of the CDR3 is 13 residues. Per the germline V gene, CDR1 is MNHEY and CDR2 is SVGAGI. V was shortened by 2 bases and J by 8 bases, with 12 bases between the two germline ends.

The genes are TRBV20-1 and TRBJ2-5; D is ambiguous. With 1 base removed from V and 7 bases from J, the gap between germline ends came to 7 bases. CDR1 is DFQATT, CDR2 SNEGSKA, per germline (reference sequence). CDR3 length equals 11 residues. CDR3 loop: CSARGLGTQYF. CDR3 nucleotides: TGCAGTGCTAGAGGACTGGGGACCCAGTACTTC.

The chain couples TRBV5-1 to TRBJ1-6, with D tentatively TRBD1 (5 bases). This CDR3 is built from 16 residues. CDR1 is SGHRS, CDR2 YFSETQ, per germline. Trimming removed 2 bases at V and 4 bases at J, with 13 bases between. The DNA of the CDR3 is TGCGCCAGCAGCTTAAACCGGGACGGATATAATTCACCCCTCCACTTT. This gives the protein CASSLNRDGYNSPLHF. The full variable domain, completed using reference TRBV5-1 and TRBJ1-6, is KAGVTQTPRYLIKTRGQQVTLSCSPISGHRSVSWYQQTPGQGLQFLFEYFSETQRNKGNFPGRFSGRQFSNSRSEMNVSTLELGDSALYLCASSLNRDGYNSPLHFGNGTRLTVT.

In nucleotides, the CDR3 is TGTGCCGCCCAGGGTTCCTCCTACGAGCAGTACTTC. Translating it yields CAAQGSSYEQYF. The chain combines TRBV27 with TRBJ2-7; possible D gene TRBD1, 5 bases. The germline V and J ends were trimmed by 11 bases and 0 bases, with 11 bases remaining between them. Germline V gene sequence: CDR1 MNHEY, CDR2 SMNVEV (reference sequence). The CDR3 loop spans 12 amino acids.

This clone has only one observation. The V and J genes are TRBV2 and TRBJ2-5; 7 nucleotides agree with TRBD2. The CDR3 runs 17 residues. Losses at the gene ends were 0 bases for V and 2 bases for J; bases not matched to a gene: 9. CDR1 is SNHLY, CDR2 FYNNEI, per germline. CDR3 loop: CASSEAIGLAEQETQYF. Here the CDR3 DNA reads TGTGCCAGCAGTGAAGCGATCGGTCTAGCGGAACAAGAGACCCAGTACTTC. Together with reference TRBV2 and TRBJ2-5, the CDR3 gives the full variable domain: EPEVTQTPSHQVTQMGQEVILRCVPISNHLYFYWYRQILGQKVEFLVSFYNNEISEKSEIFDDQFSVERPDGSNFTLKIRSTKLEDSAMYFCASSEAIGLAEQETQYFGPGTRLLVL.